Each of the 14 T cell receptor beta chains below was sequenced from the same sample in a study of blood T cell repertoires in COVID-19. Assay: immunoSEQ multiplex PCR; the TCRdb copy retains only in-frame clones and omits some. There are 250,000 to 400,000 clones in the sample; less than 85% occur only once, and around 1.9% lies in the top ten. Sequencing was carried out using PBMCs or T cells enriched from blood (not recorded which). All receptors come from a woman aged 30 to 39 who had been exposed to COVID-19.

As for this clone: Other DNA sequences in this sample translate to the same CDR3. V usage is TRBV10-3 and J usage is TRBJ1-2; D is perhaps TRBD1 (5 bases). This CDR3 has 12 amino acids. Germline assignment: CDR1 ENHRY and CDR2 SYGVKD. With 5 bases removed from V and 6 bases from J, the gap between germline ends came to 10 bases. Here the CDR3 DNA reads TGTGCCATCAGTCCGGGGGGGGATGGCTACACCTTC. Amino acids: CAISPGGDGYTF.

This clone was seen more than once but under ten times. The sample contains more than one DNA sequence encoding this CDR3. The V call is TRBV27, the J call TRBJ1-2, with TRBD1 matching over 8 bases. Trimming at V came to 5 bases and at J to 4 bases, leaving 6 bases not matched to a gene. This CDR3 comprises 14 residues. The V gene's germline CDR1 is MNHEY and CDR2 SMNVEV (reference sequence). CDR3 nucleotide sequence: TGTGCCAGCAGTGAAACAGGGGGTGGCTATGGCTACACCTTC. Residues: CASSETGGGYGYTF.

V usage is TRBV7-3 and J usage is TRBJ2-1; tentatively, D is TRBD2 (6 bases). V was clipped by 5 bases and J by 5 bases, with 13 bases between them. The CDR3 is 14 amino acids. The germline gives CDR1 SGHTA, CDR2 FQGTGA. As DNA, the CDR3 is TGTGCCAGCAGCCGACTAGGGAGAGACAATGAGCAGTTCTTC. Amino acids: CASSRLGRDNEQFF.

The rearrangement joins TRBV7-2 to TRBJ1-5; D gene ambiguous. Germline V gives CDR1 SGHTA, CDR2 FQGNSA. V was clipped by 0 bases and J by 0 bases, with 15 bases between them. The CDR3 loop spans 18 amino acids. Here the CDR3 DNA reads TGTGCCAGCAGCTTAGCCTCATGGGCAGTGTATAGCAATCAGCCCCAGCATTTT. Protein product: CASSLASWAVYSNQPQHF.

The V and J genes are TRBV2 and TRBJ2-1; TRBD2 matches 9 bases. Losses at the gene ends were 7 bases for V and 8 bases for J; bases not matched to a gene: 15. Germline V CDR1 and CDR2: SNHLY, FYNNEI. The CDR3 is made up of 16 amino acids. The CDR3 is CASTQGGQRGEYEQFF. Written as DNA, the CDR3 is TGTGCCAGCACCCAAGGGGGCCAGCGGGGGGAGTATGAGCAGTTCTTC. The complete variable domain, with remaining parts taken from reference TRBV2 and TRBJ2-1, reads EPEVTQTPSHQVTQMGQEVILRCVPISNHLYFYWYRQILGQKVEFLVSFYNNEISEKSEIFDDQFSVERPDGSNFTLKIRSTKLEDSAMYFCASTQGGQRGEYEQFFGPGTRLTVL.

This clone showed up just once. The chain links TRBV7-9 to TRBJ2-3; 10 bases align to TRBD1. Germline CDR1 reads SEHNR; CDR2 reads FQNEAQ (reference sequence). Unmatched junction bases numbered 9, after V lost 4 bases and J lost 5 bases. CDR3 size: 16 residues. CDR3 nucleotide sequence: TGTGCCAGCAGCTCCATAGGGGACAGGGGTGTAGATACGCAGTATTTT. Translating gives CASSSIGDRGVDTQYF.

CDR3 in DNA: TGTGCCTGGAGAATCGTAGAGGTCTCTGGAAACACCATATATTTT. This gives the protein CAWRIVEVSGNTIYF. The chain has TRBV30 and TRBJ1-3; D is unclear. The V end was cut by 3 bases, the J end by 0 bases, with 12 bases between. Per germline, CDR1 GTSNPN and CDR2 SVGIG (reference sequence). The CDR3 runs to 15 residues.

The rearrangement uses TRBV20-1 and TRBJ1-6; TRBD1 matches at 7 bases. Germline loops: CDR1 DFQATT, CDR2 SNEGSKA (reference sequence). V shed 3 bases, J shed 1 base, and the junction held 6 bases outside the gene matches. The CDR3 totals 16 residues. CDR3 in amino acids: CSASTQGGSYNSPLHF. The CDR3 nucleotides are TGCAGTGCTAGTACCCAGGGGGGATCCTATAATTCACCCCTCCACTTT.

The rearrangement joins TRBV6-5 to TRBJ2-1, with 8 positions matching TRBD2. This CDR3 has 15 residues. Looked up from germline, CDR1 is MNHEY and CDR2 is SVGAGI. V shed 6 bases, J shed 3 bases, and the junction held 7 bases outside the gene matches. CDR3 region: CASSWVAGLYNEQFF. DNA for the CDR3: TGTGCCAGCAGCTGGGTAGCGGGACTCTACAATGAGCAGTTCTTC.

V gene TRBV11-2 combines with J gene TRBJ1-2, with TRBD1 matching over 8 bases. The ends lost 4 bases at V and 2 bases at J; junction bases unmatched: 9. CDR1 SGHAT and CDR2 FQNNGV come from the germline V gene. This CDR3 has 16 amino acids. As DNA, the CDR3 is TGTGCCAGCAGCTCGGACAGGGCACTATTAAACTATGGCTACACCTTC. This codes for CASSSDRALLNYGYTF.

The V gene is TRBV11-2, the J gene TRBJ2-7; TRBD1 aligns across 10 bases. The V and J ends lost 1 base and 3 bases, in that order; junction bases with no gene match: 6. CDR1 and CDR2 (germline): SGHAT, FQNNGV. This CDR3 region has 16 residues. CDR3 sequence: CASSLGPGTGVYEQYF. The CDR3 DNA follows: TGTGCCAGCAGCTTAGGCCCCGGGACAGGGGTCTACGAGCAGTACTTC.

The genes are TRBV7-6 and TRBJ1-6; perhaps TRBD1 as D (6 bases). The germline V gene has CDR1 SGHVS and CDR2 FNYEAQ. V lost 6 bases to trimming and J lost 7 bases, with 19 bases between them. The CDR3 sequence is 16 residues long. The CDR3 bases are TGTGCCAGCAGTTTCCGTCCGGGACATTGGAATTCACCCCTCCACTTT. As protein: CASSFRPGHWNSPLHF.

This clone has just one count. The chain combines TRBV6-5 with TRBJ2-3, with D possibly being TRBD1 (5 bases). The CDR3 is made up of 15 amino acids. In germline, CDR1 is MNHEY, CDR2 SVGAGI. The V and J ends lost 4 bases and 1 base respectively, with 12 bases between them. The CDR3 here is CASSSLGVGTDTQYF. The CDR3 nucleotides are TGTGCCAGCAGTTCCCTAGGGGTGGGCACAGATACGCAGTATTTT.

V gene TRBV7-3 combines with J gene TRBJ2-1; 14 positions match TRBD2. The V and J ends lost 1 base and 7 bases, in that order; junction bases with no gene match: 6. The CDR3 runs to 17 residues. Germline CDR1 SGHTA, CDR2 FQGTGA. CDR3 coding DNA: TGTGCCAGCAGCTTAATTGGACTAGCGGGGGGCCAAAATGAGCAGTTCTTC. Translated, it gives CASSLIGLAGGQNEQFF.